This passage covers 5 T cell receptor beta chains from one sample sequenced in a study of cytotoxic CD8 clonotypes in ibrutinib-treated CLL. Data came from immunoSEQ multiplex PCR; TCRdb stores just in-frame clones and leaves some out. The table includes about 70,000 clones, approximately 90% detected once. This specimen consisted of PBMCs, obtained after 12 months of ibrutinib treatment. The receptor set was obtained from a human donor with chronic lymphocytic leukemia.

This chain joins TRBV6-5 and TRBJ1-1, with D perhaps matching TRBD1 (6 bases). Germline CDR1 MNHEY, CDR2 SVGAGI. V was trimmed by 4 bases and J by 3 bases, leaving 18 bases between them. The CDR3 loop spans 16 amino acids. In DNA, the CDR3 is TGTGCCAGCAGTTCCGCGACAGGCAGCCTGGACACTGAAGCTTTCTTT. Translation: CASSSATGSLDTEAFF.

DNA for the CDR3: TGCAGCGTTGCAAACCCGGACAGGTTGGACGAGCAGTACTTC. It encodes CSVANPDRLDEQYF. The gene calls are TRBV29-1 and TRBJ2-7; TRBD1 agrees at 7 bases. Looked up from germline, CDR1 is SQVTM and CDR2 is ANQGSEA. CDR3 length: 14 residues. With V trimmed by 4 bases and J by 5 bases, 11 bases remained unmatched.

The chain recombines TRBV18 with TRBJ2-5; D is ambiguous. Germline CDR1 reads KGHSH; CDR2 reads LQKENI. V was shortened by 3 bases and J by 5 bases, with 7 bases between the two germline ends. The CDR3 extends over 12 amino acids. CDR3 bases: TGTGCCAGCTCACCCTCCGGGGAGACCCAGTACTTC. It encodes CASSPSGETQYF.

This clone was detected a few times. This sequence joins TRBV18 and TRBJ2-7; tentatively, D is TRBD1 (6 bases). The V gene's germline CDR1 is KGHSH and CDR2 LQKENI. The CDR3 contains 14 residues. V was clipped by 5 bases and J by 3 bases, with 14 bases between them. The CDR3 sequence: CASSNRDGVYEQYF. CDR3 DNA sequence: TGTGCCAGCTCAAACAGGGACGGAGTCTACGAGCAGTACTTC.

This clone showed up just once. V is TRBV2 and J is TRBJ2-1; unclear D gene. CDR1 and CDR2 from the germline V gene are SNHLY and FYNNEI. Trimming took 4 bases from V and 0 from J, leaving 7 bases between them. This CDR3 spans 14 amino acids. CDR3 nucleotide sequence: TGTGCCAGCAGTGTTATGGCCTCCTACAATGAGCAGTTCTTC. It encodes CASSVMASYNEQFF.